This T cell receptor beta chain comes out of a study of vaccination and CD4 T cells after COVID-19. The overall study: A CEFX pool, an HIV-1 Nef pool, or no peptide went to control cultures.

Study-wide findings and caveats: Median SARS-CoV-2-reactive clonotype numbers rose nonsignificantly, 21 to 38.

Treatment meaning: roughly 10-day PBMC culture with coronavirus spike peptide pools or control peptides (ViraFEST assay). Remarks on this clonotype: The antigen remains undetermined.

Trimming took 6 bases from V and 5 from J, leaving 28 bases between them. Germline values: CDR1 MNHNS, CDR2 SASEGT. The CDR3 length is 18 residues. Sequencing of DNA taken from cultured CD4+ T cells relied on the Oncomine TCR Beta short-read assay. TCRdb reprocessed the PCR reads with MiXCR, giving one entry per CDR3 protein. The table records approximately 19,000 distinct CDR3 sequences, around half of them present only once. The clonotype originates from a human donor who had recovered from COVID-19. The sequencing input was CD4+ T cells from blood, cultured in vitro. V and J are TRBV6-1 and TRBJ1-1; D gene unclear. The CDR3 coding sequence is TGTGCCAGCAGCTCCTACCGACGGACTGTCCCGCGATATACTGAAGCTTTCTTT. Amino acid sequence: CASSSYRRTVPRYTEAFF.